The clone carrying this T cell receptor (beta chain) was counted once. These data belong to a study of control samples from healthy donors and cancer patients. Only in-frame clones appear in the TCRdb table, and some are missing; sequencing was by immunoSEQ multiplex PCR. The table records roughly 200,000 clones, around 94% of them present only once. The sequenced material came from blood. This receptor was identified in a man aged 45-65 years in good health.

The CDR3 bases are TGTGCCTGGACTACGGACTTTAATGAAAAACTGTTTTTT. This sequence encodes CAWTTDFNEKLFF. The J gene is TRBJ1-4, the V gene TRBV30, with D unclear. Germline V lookup: CDR1 GTSNPN, CDR2 SVGIG (reference sequence). The V end lost 4 bases, the J end lost 4 bases, and 10 bases lay between the germline ends. The CDR3 sequence is 13 residues long.